What follows is one TCR beta chain and its context. The clone's antigen remains unknown. Base-call qualities are not available, and no considerably larger clone is one nucleotide away. Receptor amplification or capture employed the immunoSEQ multiplex PCR assay. The multiplex PCR relied on a mix of 60 forward primers for TCR Vbeta segments and 13 reverse primers for TCR Jbeta segments. Amplification of the CDR3 region of rearranged TCR beta genes was performed with a multiplex PCR assay on genomic DNA. On the Illumina HiSeq System, the amplified TCR beta libraries were sequenced as 87-base-pair reads. The paper's data handling went like this. In a later analysis, tens of millions of unique TCR beta chains were counted across the roughly 610 repertoires, and about 9.9 million of these chains were shared by at least two donors. Raw reads were error-corrected and collapsed into unique sequences by a nearest-neighbor algorithm in which closely related sequences were merged to remove PCR and sequencing errors. CDR3 sequences were aligned to IMGT reference sequences to assign V, D and J gene segments. For a sequence to be retained, a match of at least six nucleotides was required to both a V gene segment and a J gene segment. Rearrangements were classified as productive when the CDR3 lacked stop codons and remained in frame with V and J, and all other rearrangements were classified as non-productive. CDR3 was defined by IMGT convention, running from the second conserved V-encoded cysteine to the conserved J-encoded phenylalanine. The earlier analysis of fewer than 750 of the donors excluded sequences that lacked an unambiguous match to a single V gene segment. An earlier analysis of a few hundred of the donors called V segments functional above 56.7% productive rearrangements and segregating when the between-donor standard deviation exceeded 5%. A statistical classification framework was developed to diagnose cytomegalovirus status using the catalog of TCR beta chain sequences. V and J gene assignment, in a later analysis, came from comparing TCR nucleotide sequences with IMGT/GENE-DB human TR gene sequences. The TCRdist pipeline was used in a later analysis to assign CDR3 sequences and most-parsimonious VDJ recombination scenarios. In a later analysis, every TCR beta chain was defined by the combination of its CDR3 amino acid sequence and its V-gene family, and reads without a unique V-gene family were dropped. A later analysis removed 550 to 700 highly shared, low-generation-probability nucleotide sequences to deal with suspected cross-contamination and a sequencing artifact. For each public chain, a later analysis derived a clonal expansion index from normalized ranks of inferred template counts within each repertoire. In a later analysis, generation probabilities were computed using a VDJ recombination model fitted to out-of-frame rearrangements, and the results were checked against IGoR. Hypergeometric tests were used in a later analysis to score TCR-TCR, TCR-HLA and TCR-CMV co-occurrence, with a repertoire-size bias correction applied to the TCR pairs. To estimate false discovery rates, a later analysis permuted the HLA or CMV assignments 20 times. In a later analysis, co-occurring TCRs were grouped using DBSCAN, and TCRdist sequence similarity was added for clustering within HLA-allele-positive subsets. Repertoires with fewer than 30,000 or more than 120,000 public chains, plus five repertoires with anomalous nucleotide sharing, were excluded from co-occurrence clustering. The clones in this table, taken by TCRdb from immuneACCESS, are in-frame only. Not every clone is retained; where verified, under half of the shortfall comes from an unresolved V gene, and the cause of the rest is unknown. V and J calls plus clone size are reproduced from that table; the DNA served to infer D and trimming. The sample data list around 130,000 clones, and around 9% of these were observed just once. The ten top clones hold 5.5% of the sample.

From a lookup of the germline V gene, CDR1 and CDR2 are SGHRS and YFSETQ. Relative to germline, V is 2 bases shorter and J is 1 base shorter, with 7 bases between their ends. From its cysteine to its phenylalanine, the CDR3 spans 13 amino acids. Left in the record is the CDR3 DNA by itself, 39 bases read in frame from the first base. In total, 630 or so healthy bone marrow donors made up the cohort. All cohort members were sampled while nominally healthy, although unrecorded immune exposures were likely present. The donor was CMV seronegative and belonged to the group of more than 300 seronegative cohort members. Each donor provided a peripheral blood sample, and peripheral blood mononuclear cells were used for TCR beta sequencing. The Qiagen DNeasy Blood Extraction Kit was used to extract genomic DNA from the blood cell samples. This sample is drawn from a study of cytomegalovirus exposure and HLA in healthy donors (TCRdb year 2017). Regarding the complete study: According to an earlier analysis of 587 of the donors, about 179 million T cells yielded 95 million to 140 million unique TCR beta sequences and about 300 Gb of sequence data. Alongside the repertoire data, information on donor age, sex, ethnicity and CMV serostatus was compiled. The later analysis used no new phenotypic data to find candidate immune exposures, relying instead on TCR beta sequences and their occurrence across donors. An earlier analysis of 587 of the donors applied high-throughput TCR beta sequencing to assess whether each TCR beta V gene segment acted as functional or pseudogenic. In a later genetic analysis, genome-wide SNP genotypes for about 60% of the 666 donors were used, and that subset was treated as a discovery cohort. HLA typing included class I and class II loci at four-digit resolution. Roughly 300 gigabases of sequencing data and 78 million or so unique TCR sequences were included in an early release covering about 700 HLA-typed donors. Among 300 to 500 genotyped donors of the cohort, an average of about 240,000 unique TCR beta nucleotide sequences was sequenced per donor, of which roughly 17% were non-productive. The study combined high-throughput TCR immunosequencing, statistical association of individual TCRs with disease status, and machine learning to predict cytomegalovirus infection status. The study was designed to test whether signatures of past pathogen exposure could be identified by cataloging public T cell receptors. About 5 DR-DQ haplotypes were handled as single units for association and clustering, since linkage in the cohort was strong. Typing coverage varied by locus: roughly 620-640 donors for A, B, C, DRB1 and DQB1; 500 to 550 for DQA1; about 570 for DPA1; roughly 470 for DPB1. Among the 398 genotyped donors, around 81% belonged to the genetic ancestry cluster associated with self-reported Caucasian donors. The T cell repertoires of some 700 subjects were profiled by immunosequencing and related to cytomegalovirus serostatus. A separate validation cohort of over 95 different subjects was used in addition to the approximately 700-subject first cohort. A later analysis re-examined previously published TCR beta repertoires from around 670 donors and added high-resolution HLA genotyping to investigate patterns of TCR occurrence. All discovery cohort repertoires had been generated on a single sequencing platform. Study-wide conclusions, independent of this receptor: In the study, 150 to 200 TCR beta chains were listed as associated with cytomegalovirus. A further reported finding was that TCR beta sequences accurately predicted the HLA-A and HLA-B alleles for most subjects in the first cohort. The 87-base-pair reads could not distinguish some IMGT-functional V segments, including TRBV6-2 and TRBV6-3, so those segments were excluded. In a later analysis, HLA-associated TCR beta chains showed more clonal expansion and lower generation probabilities than non-associated chains that were equally common. An earlier analysis of roughly 570 of the donors showed that most TCR beta V segments appeared in productive rearrangements either about 87% or about 30% of the time, which broadly matched IMGT annotations. Presence/absence analyses assumed roughly uniform sequencing depth across donors, an assumption that may not hold. The sequencing pipeline was judged likely to have produced a cluster of highly shared sequence variants as a technical artifact. According to a later analysis, TCR association rates differed among HLA loci, with DRB1 alleles showing the most associated TCRs and HLA-C alleles showing the fewest. Because HLA typing was unavailable for some donors at each locus, only the typed subset was used in association tests. Roughly 15 rarely observed V segments, including chromosome 9 orphons, were excluded from the earlier analysis of several hundred of the donors because counts were too low. Assigning TCR associations to individual alleles was difficult when HLA alleles, especially DR and DQ, strongly co-occurred. A later analysis associated about 17,000 TCR beta sequences with specific HLA alleles at a false discovery rate of 0.05. An association between a missense DCLRE1C variant and V-gene and J-gene trimming of TCR beta chains was found in a later genetic analysis and replicated in an independent cohort. Most CMV-associated TCR beta chains appeared to be HLA-restricted in a later analysis, and the HLA associations seemed to be driven largely by CMV exposure. Across donors, most TCR sequences were observed very rarely, whereas some public TCRs were present in many individuals. In a later analysis, several top co-occurrence clusters were reported to appear linked to parvovirus B19, influenza, CMV and Epstein-Barr virus. Three of the identified cytomegalovirus-associated TCR beta chains were confirmed in vitro to be specific for cytomegalovirus antigens. Correlated functional status among segregating V segments might be attributable to linkage disequilibrium, but an unknown experimental factor could not be ruled out. The classifier was reported to diagnose cytomegalovirus status with high specificity and sensitivity in both the original and validation cohorts. Immune exposure information for the cohort was limited to CMV serostatus. Compared with the 666-donor mean, donors in an Asian-associated ancestry cluster had fewer N-insertions in productive TCRs, according to a later genetic analysis. The cohort was sequenced for TCR beta chains only, and without alpha or paired-chain data the features that could be detected were limited. The authors suggested that the approach could potentially be generalized to other disease states and immunological phenotypes.

This chain joins TRBV5-1 to TRBJ2-7; no D gene call is confident. The specimen sequenced was PBMCs. The TCR was taken from a man aged 35 to 55 in good health and CMV-seronegative. In nucleotides, the sequence is TGCGCCAGCAGCTTTGCCGGTTCCTACGAGCAGTACTTC. The translation is CASSFAGSYEQYF.